What follows describes a single T cell receptor (beta chain). Its cognate antigen is unknown. The data stem from a study of blood T cells in healthy people across ages. Study-wide results and caveats: Older age went with lower TCR beta diversity per million T cells, in a roughly linear way.

A J-beta primer mix and a sample-barcoded 5' primer were used in a second PCR of roughly 6 to 11 cycles. TCRdb redid the calling of the 5' RACE reads with MiXCR, one entry per CDR3 protein. In the table there are more than 900,000 distinct CDR3 sequences, 25% to 35% of which are singletons. This CDR3 has 16 amino acids. Looked up from germline, CDR1 is LGHDT and CDR2 is YNNKEL (reference sequence). V was pared by 1 base and J by 4 bases, with 13 bases between. The sample was also linked to a second study, of T cells of mothers and their children. That paper adds: Donors comprised a few healthy Caucasian mothers plus their six children. Addition of sample barcodes and 2-4 random nucleotides occurred through the M1S primer of the second PCR. Related pairs of mothers and children showed slightly higher, non-significant overlap versus unrelated pairs.

The sequencing sample was made of blood. The chain uses TRBV3-1 and TRBJ2-2; D gene unclear. The receptor comes from a woman aged 40 to 50 in good health. This CDR3 reads CASSQAPGMGTGELFF. Written as DNA, the CDR3 is TGTGCCAGCAGCCAAGCCCCGGGTATGGGCACCGGGGAGCTGTTTTTT. The full variable domain, rest sourced from reference TRBV3-1 and TRBJ2-2, is DTAVSQTPKYLVTQMGNDKSIKCEQNLGHDTMYWYKQDSKKFLKIMFSYNNKELIINETVPNRFSPKSPDKAHLNLHINSLELGDSAVYFCASSQAPGMGTGELFFGEGSRLTVL.